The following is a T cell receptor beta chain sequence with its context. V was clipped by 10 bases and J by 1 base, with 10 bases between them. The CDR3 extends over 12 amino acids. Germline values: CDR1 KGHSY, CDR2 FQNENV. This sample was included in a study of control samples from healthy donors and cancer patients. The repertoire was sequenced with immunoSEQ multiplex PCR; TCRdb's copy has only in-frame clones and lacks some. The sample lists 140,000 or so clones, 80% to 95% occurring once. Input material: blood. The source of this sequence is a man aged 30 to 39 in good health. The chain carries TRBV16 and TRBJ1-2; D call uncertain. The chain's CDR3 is CATSEGNYGYTF. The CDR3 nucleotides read TGTGCCACCTCAGAGGGTAACTATGGCTACACCTTC.